This entry features one T cell receptor beta chain sequence. Antigen specificity is unknown. All TCR cDNA molecules were individually tagged with a unique molecular identifier. From the 5' RACE reads, TCRdb called clonotypes with MiXCR, one entry per CDR3 protein. The repertoire includes about 18,000 distinct CDR3 sequences, roughly 7% of them detected once, and under 25% sits in the top ten. V was pared by 11 bases and J by 5 bases, with 12 bases between. The CDR3 length is 12 residues. Per germline, CDR1 MNHNS and CDR2 SASEGT. Time point noted: sample taken at primary tumor resection. Samples came from approximately 65 TRACERx patients with untreated early-stage lung cancer. Whole RNA obtained from tumor, nontumor lung or frozen PBMC underwent sequencing without sorting. The entry originates in a study of spatial heterogeneity in lung cancer. Regarding the study as a whole: Ubiquitous and regional expanded TCR counts tracked ubiquitous and regional nonsynonymous mutations, respectively. Intratumoral expanded alpha and beta TCR counts were found to track tumor mutation counts.

The sequences come from lung tumor tissue, collected at surgery. V gene TRBV6-1 combines with J gene TRBJ2-2; D perhaps matches TRBD1 (7 bases). The sequence was obtained from a female donor with early-stage non-small cell lung cancer. The chain's CDR3 is CAAGQPTGELFF. CDR3 nucleotides: TGTGCCGCGGGACAGCCTACCGGGGAGCTGTTTTTT.